The subject of this entry is one T cell receptor (beta chain). The CDR3 consists of 15 residues. The V and J ends lost 6 bases and 5 bases, in that order; junction bases with no gene match: 12. Germline V gene data show CDR1 as SGHKS and CDR2 as YYEKEE (reference sequence). How the authors handled the data: From reference gene primer amplification, estimates of nucleated cell counts were derived. Assay: immunoSEQ multiplex PCR; the TCRdb copy retains only in-frame clones and omits some. V and J calls and clone size come straight from that table; D and trimming were deduced from the DNA. The table shows tens of thousands of clones, with about 87% occurring only once. This sample is drawn from a study of blood T cell repertoires in COVID-19.

The clonotype was recovered from a man of 80 years or more with active COVID-19. The V gene is TRBV5-5, the J gene TRBJ2-3; 7 bases line up with TRBD2. The source material was peripheral blood. CDR3 sequence: CASTWGTIAIDTQYF. The CDR3 DNA follows: TGTGCCAGCACTTGGGGGACTATAGCCATAGATACGCAGTATTTT.